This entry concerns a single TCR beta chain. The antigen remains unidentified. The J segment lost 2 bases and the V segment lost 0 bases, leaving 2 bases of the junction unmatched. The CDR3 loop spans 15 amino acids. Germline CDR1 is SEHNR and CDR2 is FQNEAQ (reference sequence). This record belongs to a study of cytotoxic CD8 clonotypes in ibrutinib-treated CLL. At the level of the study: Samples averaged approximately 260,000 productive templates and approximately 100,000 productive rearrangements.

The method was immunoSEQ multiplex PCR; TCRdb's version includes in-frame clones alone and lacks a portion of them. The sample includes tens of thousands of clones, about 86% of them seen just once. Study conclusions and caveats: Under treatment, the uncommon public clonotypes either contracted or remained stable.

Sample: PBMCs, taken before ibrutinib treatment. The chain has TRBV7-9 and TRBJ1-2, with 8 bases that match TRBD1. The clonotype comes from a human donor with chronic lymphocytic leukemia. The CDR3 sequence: CASSLAQGANYGYTF. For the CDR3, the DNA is TGTGCCAGCAGCTTAGCTCAGGGGGCGAACTATGGCTACACCTTC.